What follows are 13 T cell receptor beta chains derived from one specimen sequenced in a study of blood T cell repertoires in COVID-19. TCRdb keeps only in-frame clones here, not all; method: immunoSEQ multiplex PCR. Here the sample spans 150,000 to 170,000 clones, 83% being singletons. Sequencing was carried out using peripheral blood. These receptors were taken from a woman aged 55-70 years with COVID-19, enrolled during active disease.

V usage is TRBV29-1 and J usage is TRBJ2-5, with 7 nucleotides matching TRBD1. Germline V gene data show CDR1 as SQVTM and CDR2 as ANQGSEA. The CDR3 loop spans 12 amino acids. Unmatched junction bases numbered 2, after V lost 4 bases and J lost 3 bases. The DNA for the CDR3 is TGCAGCGTTGGCACAGGGGAAGAGACCCAGTACTTC. Its translation is CSVGTGEETQYF.

This sequence joins TRBV6-2 or TRBV6-3 and TRBJ2-1; TRBD1 matches at 7 bases. Germline V lookup: CDR1 MNHEY, CDR2 SVGEGT. V lost 0 bases to trimming and J lost 1 base; unmatched junction nucleotides: 9. The CDR3 extends over 18 amino acids. The CDR3 coding sequence is TGTGCCAGCAGTTACTCTGTCCGACAGGGCGCTTCCTACAATGAGCAGTTCTTC. This translates into CASSYSVRQGASYNEQFF.

The sample holds one count of this clone. The genes are TRBV9 and TRBJ2-2, with D possibly TRBD1 on 6 matching bases. Trimming took 2 bases from V and 7 from J, leaving 12 bases between them. This CDR3 has 14 amino acids. Germline V gives CDR1 SGDLS, CDR2 YYNGEE. CDR3 loop: CASSVHRAYGELFF. The DNA for the CDR3 is TGTGCCAGCAGCGTTCACAGGGCATACGGGGAGCTGTTTTTT. Full variable domain (outside the CDR3, taken from reference TRBV9 and TRBJ2-2): DSGVTQTPKHLITATGQRVTLRCSPRSGDLSVYWYQQSLDQGLQFLIQYYNGEERAKGNILERFSAQQFPDLHSELNLSSLELGDSALYFCASSVHRAYGELFFGEGSRLTVL.

This chain joins TRBV29-1 and TRBJ1-1, with a tentative D call TRBD1 (5 bases). Between the trimmed V and J ends, which lost 5 bases and 3 bases, there was a span of 13 bases. Germline V CDR1 and CDR2: SQVTM, ANQGSEA. This CDR3 region has 13 residues. The CDR3 coding sequence is TGCAGCGTTCAGGGCGAGTCGGACACTGAAGCTTTCTTT. This sequence encodes CSVQGESDTEAFF.

The chain recombines TRBV6-5 with TRBJ2-2; no definite D call. V lost 0 bases, J lost 2 bases, and 10 bases lay in between. This CDR3 has 16 residues. From germline, CDR1 is MNHEY and CDR2 SVGAGI. The CDR3 is CASSYSFPPNTGELFF. The CDR3 region has the DNA TGTGCCAGCAGTTACTCGTTTCCCCCTAACACCGGGGAGCTGTTTTTT.

The CDR3 DNA is TGTGCCAGCAGCCAGGGAATCAATCAGCCCCAGCATTTT. This codes for CASSQGINQPQHF. The chain combines TRBV6-5 with TRBJ1-5; D is possibly TRBD1 (5 bases). Germline values: CDR1 MNHEY, CDR2 SVGAGI. CDR3 size: 13 residues. Trimming pared 6 bases from V and 3 bases from J, leaving 9 bases between.

The chain links TRBV6-6 to TRBJ1-1; maybe TRBD1 (5 bases). This CDR3 region has 15 residues. In germline, CDR1 is MNHNY, CDR2 SVGAGI (reference sequence). The germline V and J ends were trimmed by 2 bases and 1 base, with 11 bases remaining between them. The CDR3 region has the DNA TGTGCCAGCAGTTACGGGGCAGCCTCGAACACTGAAGCTTTCTTT. Residues: CASSYGAASNTEAFF.

This chain uses TRBV7-6 with TRBJ1-3; a weak D match, TRBD1 (6 bases). V dropped 0 bases and J dropped 0 bases, with 12 bases sitting between them. CDR3 length: 17 residues. Germline CDR1 and CDR2: SGHVS and FNYEAQ. CDR3 DNA sequence: TGTGCCAGCAGCTTAGCGTGGACAGATGTCTCTGGAAACACCATATATTTT. Protein sequence: CASSLAWTDVSGNTIYF.

This clone was counted ten times or more. This chain joins TRBV20-1 and TRBJ1-6; TRBD1 might be the D (5 bases). Trimming removed 3 bases at V and 10 bases at J, with 16 bases between. Germline values: CDR1 DFQATT, CDR2 SNEGSKA (reference sequence). The CDR3 has 14 amino acids. The CDR3 bases are TGCAGTGCTAGTGAAGGGGTGGAGTGGTCACCCCTCCACTTT. It is translated as CSASEGVEWSPLHF.

J is TRBJ1-1 and V is TRBV25-1, with D uncertain. The CDR3 covers 16 residues. The germline V gene has CDR1 MGHDK and CDR2 SYGVNS. V was cut by 5 bases and J by 0 bases, with 16 bases left in between. The DNA of the CDR3 is TGTGCCAGCAGTTCCTCGATCCGGCGGCTGAACACTGAAGCTTTCTTT. Amino acids: CASSSSIRRLNTEAFF.

CDR3 DNA sequence: TGTGCCAGCAGTTTCCCGGGACAGGGGTATGGCTACACCTTC. Its protein is CASSFPGQGYGYTF. The rearrangement links TRBV7-2 to TRBJ1-2; 10 nucleotides agree with TRBD1. V lost 6 bases and J lost 5; bases outside the gene matches: 6. The germline V gene has CDR1 SGHTA and CDR2 FQGNSA. This CDR3 region has 14 residues.

This sequence joins TRBV3-1 (or the pseudogene TRBV3-2) and TRBJ1-5; no definite D call. The germline V gene has CDR1 LGHDT and CDR2 YNNKEL (reference sequence). CDR3 length: 14 residues. The V end was cut by 2 bases, the J end by 9 bases, with 14 bases between. CDR3 DNA sequence: TGTGCCAGCAGCCAAAGTGGCGGGAACGGGCCCCAGCATTTT. It codes for CASSQSGGNGPQHF.

The DNA for the CDR3 is TGTGCCGGCGGGGGAGTAGAGACCCAGTACTTC. Its protein product is CAGGGVETQYF. The chain couples TRBV7-9 to TRBJ2-5, with 7 bases fitting TRBD2. V trimming: 11 bases; J trimming: 4 bases; junction bases outside the gene matches: 4. Germline V gives CDR1 SEHNR, CDR2 FQNEAQ (reference sequence). CDR3 size: 11 residues.